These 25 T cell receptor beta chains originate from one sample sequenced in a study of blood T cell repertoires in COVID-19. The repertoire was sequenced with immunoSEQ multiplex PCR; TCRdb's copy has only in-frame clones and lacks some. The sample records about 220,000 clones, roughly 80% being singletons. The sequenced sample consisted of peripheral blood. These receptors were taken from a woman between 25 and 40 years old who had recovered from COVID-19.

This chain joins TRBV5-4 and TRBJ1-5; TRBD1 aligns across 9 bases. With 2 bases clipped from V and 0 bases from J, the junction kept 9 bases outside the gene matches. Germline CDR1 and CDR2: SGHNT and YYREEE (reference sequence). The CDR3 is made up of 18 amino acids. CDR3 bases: TGTGCCAGCAGCTTCCAACAGGGGGCTCCTTCTAGCAATCAGCCCCAGCATTTT. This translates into CASSFQQGAPSSNQPQHF.

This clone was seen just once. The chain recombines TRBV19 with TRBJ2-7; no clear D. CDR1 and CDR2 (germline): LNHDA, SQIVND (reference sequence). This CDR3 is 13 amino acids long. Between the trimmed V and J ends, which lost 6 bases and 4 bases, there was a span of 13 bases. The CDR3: CASSPTGMYEQYF. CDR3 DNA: TGTGCCAGTAGCCCCACGGGTATGTACGAGCAGTACTTC.

This CDR3 is CASSPGQGGWYEQYF. The CDR3 DNA follows: TGTGCCAGCAGCCCTGGACAGGGGGGTTGGTACGAGCAGTACTTC. The gene calls are TRBV7-2 and TRBJ2-7; 10 positions match TRBD1. CDR1 and CDR2 from the germline V gene are SGHTA and FQGNSA. V gave up 5 bases and J gave up 4 bases; unmatched junction bases: 8. There are 15 residues in the CDR3.

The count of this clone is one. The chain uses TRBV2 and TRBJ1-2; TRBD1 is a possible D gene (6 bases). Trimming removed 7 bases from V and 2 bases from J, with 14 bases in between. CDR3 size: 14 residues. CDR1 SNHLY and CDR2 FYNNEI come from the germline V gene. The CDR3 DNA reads TGTGCCAGCAACAACGACAGGTTCAACTATGGCTACACCTTC. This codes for CASNNDRFNYGYTF. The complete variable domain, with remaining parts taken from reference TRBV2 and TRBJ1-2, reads EPEVTQTPSHQVTQMGQEVILRCVPISNHLYFYWYRQILGQKVEFLVSFYNNEISEKSEIFDDQFSVERPDGSNFTLKIRSTKLEDSAMYFCASNNDRFNYGYTFGSGTRLTVV.

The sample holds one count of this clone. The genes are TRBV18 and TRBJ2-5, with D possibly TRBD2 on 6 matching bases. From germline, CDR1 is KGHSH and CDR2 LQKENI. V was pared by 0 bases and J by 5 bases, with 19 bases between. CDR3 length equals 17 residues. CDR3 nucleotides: TGTGCCAGCTCACCACCGGTGAACAGGCCCCGGGGGGAGACCCAGTACTTC. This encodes CASSPPVNRPRGETQYF.

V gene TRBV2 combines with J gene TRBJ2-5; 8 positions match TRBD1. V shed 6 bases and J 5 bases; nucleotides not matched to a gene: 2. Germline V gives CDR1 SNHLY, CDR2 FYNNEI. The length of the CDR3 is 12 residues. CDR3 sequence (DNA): TGTGCCAGCAGACAGGGGGTGGAGACCCAGTACTTC. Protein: CASRQGVETQYF.

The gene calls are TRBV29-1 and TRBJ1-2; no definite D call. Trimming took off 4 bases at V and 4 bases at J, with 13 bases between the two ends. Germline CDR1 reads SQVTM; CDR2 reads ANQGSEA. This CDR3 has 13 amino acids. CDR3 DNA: TGCAGCGTTGTCCTACAGAGATTCTATGGCTACACCTTC. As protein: CSVVLQRFYGYTF.

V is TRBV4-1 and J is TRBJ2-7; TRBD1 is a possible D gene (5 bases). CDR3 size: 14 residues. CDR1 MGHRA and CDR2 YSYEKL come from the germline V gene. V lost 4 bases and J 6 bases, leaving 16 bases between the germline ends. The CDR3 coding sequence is TGCGCCAGCAGCCGGTTACAGGCCTCTCCCGAGCAGTACTTC. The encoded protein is CASSRLQASPEQYF.

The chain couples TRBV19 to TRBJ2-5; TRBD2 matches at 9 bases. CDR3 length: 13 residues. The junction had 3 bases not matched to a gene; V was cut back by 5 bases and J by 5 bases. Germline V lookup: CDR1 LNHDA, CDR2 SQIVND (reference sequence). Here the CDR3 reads CASSPLAGETQYF. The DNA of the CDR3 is TGTGCCAGTAGTCCCCTAGCGGGGGAGACCCAGTACTTC.

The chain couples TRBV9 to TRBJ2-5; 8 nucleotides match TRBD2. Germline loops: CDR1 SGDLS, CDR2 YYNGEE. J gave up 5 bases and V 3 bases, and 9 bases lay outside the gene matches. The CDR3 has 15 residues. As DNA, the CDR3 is TGTGCCAGCAGCGCGAATCCGGGACTAGGGGAGACCCAGTACTTC. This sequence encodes CASSANPGLGETQYF. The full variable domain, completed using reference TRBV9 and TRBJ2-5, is DSGVTQTPKHLITATGQRVTLRCSPRSGDLSVYWYQQSLDQGLQFLIQYYNGEERAKGNILERFSAQQFPDLHSELNLSSLELGDSALYFCASSANPGLGETQYFGPGTRLLVL.

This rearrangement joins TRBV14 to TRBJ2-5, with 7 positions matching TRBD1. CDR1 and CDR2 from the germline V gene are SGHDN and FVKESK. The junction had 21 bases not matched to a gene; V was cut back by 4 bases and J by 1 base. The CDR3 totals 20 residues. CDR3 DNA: TGTGCCAGCAGCCTTACGACCGGGACAGAGACGATTAGGGGCCAAGAGACCCAGTACTTC. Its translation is CASSLTTGTETIRGQETQYF.

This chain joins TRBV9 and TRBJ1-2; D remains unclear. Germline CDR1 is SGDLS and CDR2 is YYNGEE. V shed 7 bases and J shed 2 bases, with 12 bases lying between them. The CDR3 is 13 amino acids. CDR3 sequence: CASRHRENYGYTF. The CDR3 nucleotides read TGTGCCAGCCGCCATCGGGAGAACTATGGCTACACCTTC.

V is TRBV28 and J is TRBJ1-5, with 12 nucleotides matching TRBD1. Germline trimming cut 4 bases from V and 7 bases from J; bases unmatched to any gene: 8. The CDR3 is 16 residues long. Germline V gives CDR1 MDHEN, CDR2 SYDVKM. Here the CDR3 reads CASSSSGQGARQPQHF. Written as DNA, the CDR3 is TGTGCCAGCAGTTCCTCGGGACAGGGGGCGAGGCAGCCCCAGCATTTT.

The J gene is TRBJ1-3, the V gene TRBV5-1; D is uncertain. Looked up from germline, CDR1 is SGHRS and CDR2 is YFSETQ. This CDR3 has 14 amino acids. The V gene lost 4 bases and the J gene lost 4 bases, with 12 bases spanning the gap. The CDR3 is CASSPPTVGNTIYF. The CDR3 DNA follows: TGCGCCAGCAGCCCCCCCACTGTCGGAAACACCATATATTTT.

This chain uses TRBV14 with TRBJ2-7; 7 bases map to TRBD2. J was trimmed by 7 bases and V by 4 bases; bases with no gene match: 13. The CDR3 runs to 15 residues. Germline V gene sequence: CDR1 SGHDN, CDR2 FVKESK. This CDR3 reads CASSPPTSRGGEQYF. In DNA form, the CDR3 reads TGTGCCAGCAGCCCACCGACTAGCCGGGGAGGGGAGCAGTACTTC.

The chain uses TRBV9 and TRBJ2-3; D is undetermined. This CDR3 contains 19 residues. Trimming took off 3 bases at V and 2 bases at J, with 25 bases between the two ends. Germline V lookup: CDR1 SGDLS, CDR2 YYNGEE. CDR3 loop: CASSGPPSMKQYFTDTQYF. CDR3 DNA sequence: TGTGCCAGCAGCGGCCCGCCATCGATGAAGCAATACTTCACAGATACGCAGTATTTT.

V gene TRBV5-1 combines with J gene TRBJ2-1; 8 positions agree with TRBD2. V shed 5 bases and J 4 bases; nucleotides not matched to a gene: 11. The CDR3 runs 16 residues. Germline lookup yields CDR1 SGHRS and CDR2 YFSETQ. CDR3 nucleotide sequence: TGCGCCAGCAGAATGGGGCATACGGGAGGGTACAATGAGCAGTTCTTC. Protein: CASRMGHTGGYNEQFF.

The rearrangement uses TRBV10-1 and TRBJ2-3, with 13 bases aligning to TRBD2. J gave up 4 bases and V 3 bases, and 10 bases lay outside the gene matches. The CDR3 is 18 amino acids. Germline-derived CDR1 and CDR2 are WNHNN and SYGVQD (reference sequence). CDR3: CASSDQRTSGSRADTQYF. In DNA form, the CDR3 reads TGCGCCAGCAGTGACCAGAGGACTAGCGGGAGCAGGGCAGATACGCAGTATTTT.

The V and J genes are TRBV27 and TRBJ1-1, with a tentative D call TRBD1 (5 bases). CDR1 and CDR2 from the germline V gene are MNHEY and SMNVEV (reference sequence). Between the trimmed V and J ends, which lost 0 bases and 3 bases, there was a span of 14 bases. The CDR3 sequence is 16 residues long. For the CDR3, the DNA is TGTGCCAGCAGTTTATCAGGTGGGGCTGGGGACACTGAAGCTTTCTTT. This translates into CASSLSGGAGDTEAFF.

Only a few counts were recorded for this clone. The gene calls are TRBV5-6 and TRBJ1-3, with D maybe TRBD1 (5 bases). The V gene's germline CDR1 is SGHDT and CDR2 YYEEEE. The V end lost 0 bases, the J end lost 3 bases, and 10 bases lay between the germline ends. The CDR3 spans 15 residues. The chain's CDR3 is CASSLEAGIGNTIYF. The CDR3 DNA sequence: TGTGCCAGCAGCTTGGAAGCAGGGATTGGAAACACCATATATTTT. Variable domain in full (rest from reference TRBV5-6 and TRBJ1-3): DAGVTQSPTHLIKTRGQQVTLRCSPKSGHDTVSWYQQALGQGPQFIFQYYEEEERQRGNFPDRFSGHQFPNYSSELNVNALLLGDSALYLCASSLEAGIGNTIYFGEGSWLTVV.

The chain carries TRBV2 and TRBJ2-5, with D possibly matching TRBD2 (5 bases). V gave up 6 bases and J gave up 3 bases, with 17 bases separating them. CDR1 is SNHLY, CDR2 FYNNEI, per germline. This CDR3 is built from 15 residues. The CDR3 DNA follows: TGTGCCAGCAGACAAGACGGAGGTGGTAAAGAGACCCAGTACTTC. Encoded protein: CASRQDGGGKETQYF.

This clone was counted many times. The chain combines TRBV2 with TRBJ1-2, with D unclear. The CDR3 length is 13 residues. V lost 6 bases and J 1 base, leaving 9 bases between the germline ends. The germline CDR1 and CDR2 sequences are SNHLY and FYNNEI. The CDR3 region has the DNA TGTGCCAGCAGGAGAGACATTAACTATGGCTACACCTTC. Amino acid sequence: CASRRDINYGYTF.

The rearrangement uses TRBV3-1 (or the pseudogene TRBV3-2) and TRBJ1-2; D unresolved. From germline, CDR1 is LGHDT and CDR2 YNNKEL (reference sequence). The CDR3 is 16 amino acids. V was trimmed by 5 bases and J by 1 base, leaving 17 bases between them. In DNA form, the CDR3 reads TGTGCCAGCAGCGACCGTCCGTACAGCCTTAACTATGGCTACACCTTC. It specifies CASSDRPYSLNYGYTF.

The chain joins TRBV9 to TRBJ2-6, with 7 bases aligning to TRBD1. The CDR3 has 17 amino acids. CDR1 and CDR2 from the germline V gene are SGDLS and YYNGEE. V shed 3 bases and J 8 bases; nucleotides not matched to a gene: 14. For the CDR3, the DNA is TGTGCCAGCAGCGCGACAGGGATTAATAATGGACCCAACGTCCTGACTTTC. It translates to CASSATGINNGPNVLTF.

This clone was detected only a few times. The chain's CDR3 is CASSTTSPNTGELFF. CDR3 bases: TGTGCCAGCAGCACGACTAGCCCGAACACCGGGGAGCTGTTTTTT. J is TRBJ2-2 and V is TRBV5-4; the match to TRBD2 covers 7 bases. Unmatched junction bases numbered 3, after V lost 4 bases and J lost 0 bases. Germline-derived CDR1 and CDR2 are SGHNT and YYREEE (reference sequence). The CDR3 is 15 amino acids.